This T cell receptor beta chain was captured in a study of T cells in Graves' hyperthyroidism and ophthalmopathy. Regions amplified from RNA transcripts were the TCR beta CDR3 regions. TCR CDR3 regions were first amplified by RT-PCR with HTBI primers. TCRdb fed the multiplex PCR reads into MiXCR, producing one record per CDR3 protein. This table has about 680,000 distinct CDR3 sequences, approximately 36% appearing once. Whole-study findings and limits: Median prediction lead before ophthalmopathy onset was six to eight months with the model. Most thyroid-expanded clonotypes above 0.001 were also found in blood.

Trimming removed 8 bases from V and 1 base from J, with 12 bases in between. Germline CDR1 and CDR2: MNHNY and SVGAGI (reference sequence). The CDR3 length is 13 residues. To note about this clonotype: Its antigen is still unknown.

The PBMCs studied were ones that came from 8.5 to 10 ml fresh peripheral blood. The sequenced sample consisted of blood. The chain employs TRBV6-6 and TRBJ2-7, with D possibly being TRBD2 (6 bases). This TCR derives from a woman aged 40-49 years with Graves' hyperthyroidism. The DNA of the CDR3 is TGTGCCAGCGTCCGGGACTGGTCCTACGAGCAGTACTTC. This gives the protein CASVRDWSYEQYF.